The rows below give T cell receptor beta chains drawn from one sample of a study of spatial heterogeneity in lung cancer. TCRdb re-derived calls from the 5' RACE reads in MiXCR, one entry per CDR3 protein. This table has 10,000 to 11,000 distinct CDR3 sequences, around 22% appearing once. Sequenced here: PBMCs, sampled at surgery. These receptors originate from a female donor with early-stage non-small cell lung cancer. CDR3s include the opening cysteine and the closing phenylalanine or tryptophan. A D gene is named only where the DNA matches it firmly. The size entry is marked missing in some rows and otherwise reads once, few, many or a size class.

d_gene	v_gene	abundance	j_gene	CDR3aa	CDR3nt
-	TRBV3-1	many	TRBJ2-7	CASSQETGYEQYF	TGTGCCAGCAGCCAAGAAACGGGCTACGAGCAGTACTTC
-	TRBV27	many	TRBJ2-7	CASKRAAAYEQYF	TGTGCCAGCAAAAGGGCAGCTGCTTACGAGCAGTACTTC
-	TRBV7-9	-	TRBJ2-1	CASSLTRGGYNEQFF	TGTGCCAGCAGCCTCACTAGGGGAGGATACAATGAGCAGTTCTTC
TRBD2	TRBV7-2	few	TRBJ2-1	CASSLTGGLYNEQFF	TGTGCCAGCAGCTTAACGGGAGGACTTTACAATGAGCAGTTCTTC
-	TRBV2	-	TRBJ2-7	CASSERSNDEQYF	TGTGCCAGCAGTGAGCGCAGTAACGACGAGCAGTACTTC
-	TRBV10-3	-	TRBJ2-7	CAISQTGSSYEQYF	TGTGCCATCAGTCAAACAGGGTCCTCCTACGAGCAGTACTTC
-	TRBV4-3	many	TRBJ2-3	CASSHRRPDTQYF	TGCGCCAGCAGCCACCGCAGACCCGATACGCAGTATTTT
-	TRBV30	few	TRBJ2-1	CAWSAGNNNEQFF	TGTGCCTGGAGTGCGGGAAACAACAATGAGCAGTTCTTC
TRBD2	TRBV20-1	many	TRBJ2-3	CSARELAVRTDTQYF	TGCAGTGCGAGAGAACTAGCGGTTCGCACAGATACGCAGTATTTT
-	TRBV19	-	TRBJ2-3	CASSIHRDTQYF	TGTGCCAGTAGTATACATCGGGATACGCAGTATTTT
-	TRBV12-3/TRBV12-4	-	TRBJ1-6	CASSFGAGDNSPLHF	TGTGCCAGCAGTTTCGGGGCAGGGGATAATTCACCCCTCCACTTT
TRBD2	TRBV28	few	TRBJ2-1	CASSPRSSGSYNEQFF	TGTGCCAGCAGTCCCCGTTCTAGCGGGAGCTACAATGAGCAGTTCTTC
-	TRBV4-1	-	TRBJ2-7	CASSRWTDLSYEQYF	TGCGCCAGCAGCCGCTGGACAGACCTTTCCTACGAGCAGTACTTC
-	TRBV16	-	TRBJ1-1	CASSQDTEAFF	TGTGCCAGCAGCCAAGACACTGAAGCTTTCTTT
-	TRBV12-3/TRBV12-4	-	TRBJ2-6	CASSPATGANVLTF	TGTGCCAGCAGTCCCGCGACTGGGGCCAACGTCCTGACTTTC
TRBD1	TRBV5-4	medium-sized	TRBJ2-1	CASSLMTGAYNEQFF	TGTGCCAGCAGCTTGATGACAGGGGCCTACAATGAGCAGTTCTTC
-	TRBV10-2	few	TRBJ2-3	CASSETSTDAQYF	TGCGCCAGCAGTGAGACTAGCACAGATGCGCAGTATTTT
-	TRBV24-1	few	TRBJ1-5	CATSVEFWDRVFQPQHF	TGTGCCACCAGTGTCGAGTTCTGGGACCGCGTTTTTCAGCCCCAGCATTTT
-	TRBV29-1	-	TRBJ1-4	CSALTGREKLFF	TGCAGCGCTCTAACGGGGAGGGAAAAACTGTTTTTT
TRBD2	TRBV3-1	few	TRBJ2-7	CASSQEASGRFSEQYF	TGTGCCAGCAGCCAAGAAGCTAGCGGGAGGTTTAGCGAGCAGTACTTC
-	TRBV12-3/TRBV12-4	medium-sized	TRBJ1-1	CASSYETRDGHVRAFF	TGTGCCAGCAGCTACGAGACCCGGGACGGACACGTGAGGGCTTTCTTT
TRBD2	TRBV24-1	many	TRBJ2-1	CATSDPGLAGERDEQFF	TGTGCCACCAGTGATCCCGGACTAGCGGGAGAGAGGGATGAGCAGTTCTTC
-	TRBV20-1	large	TRBJ2-7	CSARAPDSPVEPYEQYF	TGCAGTGCTAGAGCTCCGGACTCCCCGGTGGAACCTTACGAGCAGTACTTC
-	TRBV12-3/TRBV12-4	few	TRBJ1-4	CASAPKVGREKLFF	TGTGCCAGCGCCCCCAAGGTGGGGCGTGAAAAACTGTTTTTT
-	TRBV6-6	-	TRBJ2-3	CASSPGVPTDTQYF	TGTGCCAGCAGCCCGGGGGTACCCACAGATACGCAGTATTTT
-	TRBV28	medium-sized	TRBJ2-5	CASSLQGLRRETQYF	TGTGCCAGCAGTTTACAGGGACTCCGGAGGGAGACCCAGTACTTC
TRBD1	TRBV5-1	medium-sized	TRBJ1-2	CASSFDRGSYGYTF	TGCGCCAGCAGCTTTGACAGGGGAAGCTATGGCTACACCTTC
TRBD2	TRBV20-1	many	TRBJ2-1	CSAPGTTIYNEQFF	TGCAGTGCTCCCGGGACTACGATTTACAATGAGCAGTTCTTC
-	TRBV6-8	-	TRBJ1-4	CASRATSRKLFF	TGTGCCAGCAGAGCTACTTCCAGAAAACTGTTTTTT
-	TRBV6-2/TRBV6-3	-	TRBJ2-5	CASSYSGVYAETQYF	TGTGCCAGCAGTTACTCAGGGGTTTATGCAGAGACCCAGTACTTC
-	TRBV5-6	-	TRBJ1-1	CASSRTLIQDTEAFF	TGTGCCAGCAGCAGGACCCTAATACAGGACACTGAAGCTTTCTTT
-	TRBV29-1	few	TRBJ2-3	CSVERVEADTQYF	TGCAGCGTTGAAAGGGTAGAGGCAGATACGCAGTATTTT
-	TRBV28	-	TRBJ2-3	CASISGVMGTDTQYF	TGTGCCAGCATTTCCGGGGTAATGGGGACAGATACGCAGTATTTT
TRBD1	TRBV28	many	TRBJ1-5	CASSLGQGANQPQHF	TGTGCCAGCAGTTTAGGACAGGGGGCCAATCAGCCCCAGCATTTT
TRBD2	TRBV7-6	few	TRBJ2-3	CASSLQLAETDTQYF	TGTGCCAGCAGCTTACAACTAGCGGAGACAGATACGCAGTATTTT
TRBD2	TRBV7-2	-	TRBJ2-3	CASSLGTSVDTQYF	TGTGCCAGCAGCTTAGGGACTAGCGTTGATACGCAGTATTTT